The rows below give T cell receptor beta chains drawn from one sample of a study of neurological immune-mediated disorders. From the 5' RACE reads, TCRdb called clonotypes with MiXCR, one entry per CDR3 protein. The sample consists of about 38,000 distinct CDR3 sequences, approximately 10% of them appearing once. The sample comprised PBMCs. These receptors all come from a man in his sixties with HTLV-1-associated myelopathy (HAM/TSP). Both conserved end residues are part of each CDR3. Fields, in order: clone size, D gene, V gene, J gene, CDR3 protein, CDR3 DNA. The D gene is left open where the match is weak. Size tells how often a clone was seen (once, few, many) or the class of an expanded clone, and some rows leave it out.

size: many; D: TRBD2; V: TRBV4-1; J: TRBJ2-2; CDR3: CASSRGAGGVGRVTGELFF; DNA: TGCGCCAGCAGCCGTGGAGCGGGAGGAGTGGGGCGAGTCACCGGGGAGCTGTTTTTT
size: many; D: .; V: TRBV28; J: TRBJ1-5; CDR3: CASSLEDQPQHF; DNA: TGTGCCAGCAGTTTAGAGGACCAGCCCCAGCATTTT
size: .; D: .; V: TRBV5-1; J: TRBJ1-2; CDR3: CASSSAETDYGYTF; DNA: TGCGCCAGCAGCTCAGCAGAGACAGACTATGGCTACACCTTC
size: .; D: TRBD1; V: TRBV27; J: TRBJ2-1; CDR3: CASSKGTGLYNEQFF; DNA: TGTGCCAGCAGTAAAGGGACAGGGCTCTACAATGAGCAGTTCTTC
size: many; D: TRBD1; V: TRBV12-3/TRBV12-4; J: TRBJ1-5; CDR3: CASSATGGGTNQPQHF; DNA: TGTGCCAGCAGTGCGACAGGGGGCGGTACCAATCAGCCCCAGCATTTT
size: many; D: TRBD1; V: TRBV28; J: TRBJ2-1; CDR3: CASSYPGTAGAMNEQFF; DNA: TGTGCCAGCAGCTACCCAGGGACAGCCGGGGCCATGAATGAGCAGTTCTTC
size: many; D: .; V: TRBV2; J: TRBJ2-1; CDR3: CASSGYNEQFF; DNA: TGTGCCAGCAGTGGGTACAATGAGCAGTTCTTC
size: many; D: .; V: TRBV7-2; J: TRBJ2-1; CDR3: CASSLGSSTLHEQFF; DNA: TGTGCCAGCAGCTTAGGGTCCTCAACTTTGCATGAGCAGTTCTTC
size: many; D: .; V: TRBV20-1; J: TRBJ2-1; CDR3: CSGALAGGSDEQFF; DNA: TGCAGTGGGGCTCTGGCGGGTGGTTCCGATGAGCAGTTCTTC
size: many; D: .; V: TRBV12-3/TRBV12-4; J: TRBJ2-1; CDR3: CASSFSGGYDEQFF; DNA: TGTGCCAGCAGTTTTTCAGGGGGGTACGATGAGCAGTTCTTC
size: many; D: .; V: TRBV13; J: TRBJ2-2; CDR3: CASSSRTVELFF; DNA: TGTGCCAGCAGCTCGAGGACAGTCGAGCTGTTTTTT
size: many; D: TRBD2; V: TRBV20-1; J: TRBJ2-1; CDR3: CSASPHGLAAYNEQFF; DNA: TGCAGTGCTAGTCCGCACGGACTAGCAGCCTACAATGAGCAGTTCTTC
size: many; D: TRBD1; V: TRBV7-2; J: TRBJ1-5; CDR3: CASSPGTGLNQPQHF; DNA: TGTGCCAGCAGCCCGGGGACAGGCCTTAATCAGCCCCAGCATTTT
size: many; D: .; V: TRBV9; J: TRBJ1-1; CDR3: CASSLGGGNTEAFF; DNA: TGTGCCAGCAGCCTAGGGGGGGGGAACACTGAAGCTTTCTTT
size: many; D: .; V: TRBV5-1; J: TRBJ2-2; CDR3: CASSGGTNTGELFF; DNA: TGCGCCAGCAGCGGGGGTACGAACACCGGGGAGCTGTTTTTT
size: many; D: TRBD1; V: TRBV6-5; J: TRBJ2-6; CDR3: CASSRTGRGGANVLTF; DNA: TGTGCCAGCAGTCGGACAGGGCGAGGTGGGGCCAACGTCCTGACTTTC
size: many; D: .; V: TRBV3-1; J: TRBJ2-7; CDR3: CASSQARGGSYEQYF; DNA: TGTGCCAGCAGCCAAGCCCGGGGCGGCTCCTACGAGCAGTACTTC
size: .; D: .; V: TRBV5-1; J: TRBJ1-1; CDR3: CASSFDDPDTGAFF; DNA: TGCGCCAGCAGCTTTGACGACCCAGACACTGGAGCTTTCTTT
size: many; D: .; V: TRBV5-8; J: TRBJ2-1; CDR3: CASSLPGLASNEQFF; DNA: TGTGCCAGCAGCTTGCCCGGTCTAGCGAGTAATGAGCAGTTCTTC
size: many; D: TRBD1; V: TRBV6-6; J: TRBJ1-2; CDR3: CASRRTPRGASPSPPYGYTF; DNA: TGTGCCAGCAGAAGAACCCCCAGGGGGGCAAGCCCGTCCCCCCCATATGGCTACACCTTC
size: many; D: .; V: TRBV7-2; J: TRBJ2-7; CDR3: CASSRAPPTYEQYF; DNA: TGTGCCAGCAGCCGGGCCCCTCCAACCTACGAGCAGTACTTC
size: many; D: TRBD2; V: TRBV20-1; J: TRBJ2-2; CDR3: CSAREGLAGDGELFF; DNA: TGCAGTGCTAGAGAGGGACTAGCGGGAGATGGGGAGCTGTTTTTT
size: once; D: .; V: TRBV9; J: TRBJ2-1; CDR3: CASVGDYDNEQFF; DNA: TGTGCCAGCGTAGGAGACTATGACAATGAGCAGTTCTTC
size: many; D: .; V: TRBV6-1; J: TRBJ1-5; CDR3: CASSQQGQYQPQHF; DNA: TGTGCCAGCAGCCAACAGGGTCAGTATCAGCCCCAGCATTTT
size: many; D: TRBD1; V: TRBV20-1; J: TRBJ2-7; CDR3: CSATGQSTYEQYF; DNA: TGCAGTGCTACGGGACAGTCGACCTACGAGCAGTACTTC
size: many; D: .; V: TRBV29-1; J: TRBJ1-2; CDR3: CSVEGIIADSANYGYTF; DNA: TGCAGCGTTGAAGGTATTATCGCTGACTCAGCTAACTATGGCTACACCTTC
size: many; D: .; V: TRBV12-3/TRBV12-4; J: TRBJ2-2; CDR3: CASSPARPRTGELFF; DNA: TGTGCCAGCAGCCCAGCTCGGCCGAGAACCGGGGAGCTGTTTTTT